This T cell receptor (beta chain) was identified during a study of vaccination effects on CD4 cells after COVID-19. CD4+ T cells specific for antigen were expanded with viral peptide pools by the ViraFEST assay before sequencing. Following 10 days of culture, CD4+ T cells were isolated. This person's SARS-CoV-2 infection, confirmed by PCR, occurred between March and December 2020. In culture with about 10 IU/ml IL-2 and roughly 9.3 ug/ml peptides, PBMC were grown at around 1.8 million per well. IL-2 medium supplanted half the medium on days 3 and 7. This clone was seen a handful of times. Its antigen is unknown. Only in-frame clones appear in the TCRdb table, and some are missing; sequencing was by immunoSEQ multiplex PCR. The table shows about 70,000 clones, with about 69% occurring only once. With 1 base removed from V and 7 bases from J, the gap between germline ends came to 15 bases. Germline CDR1 is KGHSH and CDR2 is LQKENI. The CDR3 extends over 15 amino acids.

V usage is TRBV18 and J usage is TRBJ2-3; a possible D gene is TRBD1 (5 bases). The origin of this receptor is a human donor who had a prior SARS-CoV-2 infection. The specimen was CD4+ T cells from PBMCs cultured with HIV peptides, collected before COVID-19 vaccination. The subset was: HIV-1 Nef peptide pool negative control/reference culture. The CDR3 DNA reads as TGTGCCAGCTCACCACGGTCGGGCAGGGTTCATACGCAGTATTTT. Its protein is CASSPRSGRVHTQYF.